Below are 27 T cell receptor beta chains sequenced from a single sample in a study of prognosis after radiotherapy for stage I lung cancer. Researchers used two-round multiplex PCR to amplify TCR beta CDR3 starting from genomic DNA. Primers targeting each individual TRBV and TRBJ gene were applied in first-round PCR. TCRdb ran MiXCR on the multiplex PCR reads and lists one entry per CDR3 protein. The data hold tens of thousands of distinct CDR3 sequences, with less than 35% observed a single time. Sequences were derived from PBMCs, sampled before or after stereotactic body radiation therapy (not recorded which). The receptors were sampled from a donor over 45 with non-small cell lung cancer.

The J gene is TRBJ2-2, the V gene TRBV7-8; no clear D gene. Germline V gives CDR1 SGHVS, CDR2 FQNEAQ. The CDR3 runs 12 residues. With 5 bases removed from V and 6 bases from J, the gap between germline ends came to 7 bases. CDR3 nucleotide sequence: TGTGCCAGCAGCAAGCAGGCCGGGGAGCTGTTTTTT. This sequence encodes CASSKQAGELFF.

Turning to this clonotype: A much more abundant neighbour one base away suggests this may be a read error. The chain couples TRBV10-3 to TRBJ2-3; TRBD2 is a possible D gene (5 bases). In germline, CDR1 is ENHRY, CDR2 SYGVKD. The CDR3 loop spans 15 amino acids. The V and J ends lost 4 bases and 4 bases respectively, with 15 bases between them. CDR3 sequence (DNA): TGTGCCATCAGTGTAGTTGGGAGTATCGCAGATACGCAGTATTTT. This translates into CAISVVGSIADTQYF.

This clonotype was picked up many times. The chain employs TRBV19 and TRBJ2-6; TRBD1 agrees at 12 bases. The CDR3 is 19 amino acids. Per the germline V gene, CDR1 is LNHDA and CDR2 is SQIVND (reference sequence). J gave up 0 bases and V 6 bases, and 9 bases lay outside the gene matches. CDR3 sequence: CASRGGTGGAISGANVLTF. The CDR3 DNA is TGTGCCAGTAGAGGGGGGACAGGGGGCGCGATCTCTGGGGCCAACGTCCTGACTTTC.

This clonotype was counted at least ten times. V and J are TRBV10-3 and TRBJ1-2, with D perhaps matching TRBD1 (5 bases). Deletions cut 0 bases from V and 4 bases from J, with 12 bases between. The CDR3 is 15 residues long. The germline CDR1 and CDR2 sequences are ENHRY and SYGVKD. The CDR3 sequence: CAISESAGMSYGYTF. CDR3 bases: TGTGCCATCAGTGAGTCGGCAGGGATGAGCTATGGCTACACCTTC.

This clonotype was seen repeatedly, ten times or more. The genes are TRBV4-1 and TRBJ2-2; the D is unclear. Trimming took 3 bases from V and 6 from J, leaving 11 bases between them. Looked up from germline, CDR1 is MGHRA and CDR2 is YSYEKL. CDR3 length: 14 amino acids. This CDR3 is CASSHGRFSGELFF. The CDR3 bases are TGCGCCAGCAGCCATGGACGTTTTTCCGGGGAGCTGTTTTTT.

The table lists this clonotype with many counts. The genes are TRBV5-1 and TRBJ2-1; D remains unclear. V was shortened by 3 bases and J by 8 bases, with 6 bases between the two germline ends. Germline CDR1 and CDR2: SGHRS and YFSETQ. This CDR3 comprises 11 residues. CDR3 residues: CASSSDYEQFF. The CDR3 DNA sequence: TGCGCCAGCAGCTCAGACTATGAGCAGTTCTTC.

At least ten counts were recorded for this clonotype. The gene calls are TRBV7-2 and TRBJ1-1, with D uncertain. This CDR3 is 13 amino acids long. Trimming removed 3 bases from V and 1 base from J, with 6 bases in between. The germline CDR1 and CDR2 sequences are SGHTA and FQGNSA. The CDR3 DNA sequence: TGTGCCAGCAGCTTCGCCAGGAACACTGAAGCTTTCTTT. Translated, it gives CASSFARNTEAFF.

This chain links TRBV5-1 with TRBJ2-2, with D tentatively TRBD1 (6 bases). The germline V gene encodes CDR1 SGHRS and CDR2 YFSETQ. V was trimmed by 4 bases and J by 2 bases, leaving 15 bases between them. The CDR3 is made up of 16 amino acids. The CDR3 DNA follows: TGCGCCAGCAGCAGCTGGGGGCCAGCTAACACCGGGGAGCTGTTTTTT. It specifies CASSSWGPANTGELFF.

Concerning this clonotype itself: This sequence may be a read error, since a much larger clone differs from it by one base. The chain recombines TRBV10-3 with TRBJ1-2; D not resolved. Germline CDR1 and CDR2: ENHRY and SYGVKD. CDR3 size: 14 residues. V was clipped by 0 bases and J by 10 bases, with 15 bases between them. CDR3 in amino acids: CAISESRRMQDYTF. Written as DNA, the CDR3 is TGTGCCATCAGTGAGTCCCGCAGGATGCAGGACTACACCTTC.

This clonotype occurred many times. V is TRBV20-1 and J is TRBJ1-2; D is unresolved. Germline CDR1 DFQATT, CDR2 SNEGSKA (reference sequence). V was pared by 4 bases and J by 0 bases, with 15 bases between. CDR3 length: 15 residues. The CDR3 sequence is CSATVARTSNYGYTF. The DNA of the CDR3 is TGCAGTGCTACGGTTGCCAGGACTTCTAACTATGGCTACACCTTC.

Concerning this clonotype: One junction end does not reproduce the germline sequence, and a read error may be involved. The chain links TRBV3-1 to TRBJ1-6; no clear D gene. The CDR3 runs 14 residues. Germline CDR1 is LGHDT and CDR2 is YNNKEL (reference sequence). The CDR3 DNA sequence: TGTGCCAACAGCCAAGGTTTCGCGAGTTCACCCCTCCACTTT. It translates to CANSQGFASSPLHF.

This clonotype was picked up many times. The rearrangement joins TRBV6-5 to TRBJ1-5, with a possible D match to TRBD1 (5 bases). Trimming left V 3 bases short and J 6 bases short, with 12 bases between. This CDR3 region has 14 residues. From germline, CDR1 is MNHEY and CDR2 SVGAGI. The CDR3 DNA is TGTGCCAGCAGTTATGGGGGGGAGGCTCAGCCCCAGCATTTT. This codes for CASSYGGEAQPQHF.

In its sample, this clonotype was seen many times. The V gene is TRBV7-6, the J gene TRBJ2-5; D gene ambiguous. Trimming took off 5 bases at V and 7 bases at J, with 14 bases between the two ends. Looked up from germline, CDR1 is SGHVS and CDR2 is FNYEAQ. The CDR3 is made up of 13 amino acids. CDR3 in amino acids: CASSLSDLGTQYF. The CDR3 DNA reads TGTGCCAGCAGCCTAAGCGATCTGGGGACCCAGTACTTC.

This clonotype was seen repeatedly, ten times or more. Being one base from a much bigger clone, this may be a read error. The chain joins TRBV20-1 to TRBJ2-3, with TRBD2 matching 8 bases. Germline V gene data show CDR1 as DFQATT and CDR2 as SNEGSKA (reference sequence). This CDR3 contains 16 residues. DNA for the CDR3: TGCGGTGCCACCACCTACAGCGGGAGAGGCTCAGATACGCAGTATTTT. Encoded protein: CGATTYSGRGSDTQYF.

The chain has TRBV7-2 and TRBJ1-1; 10 nucleotides align to TRBD1. The CDR3 runs 16 residues. From germline, CDR1 is SGHTA and CDR2 FQGNSA. Germline trimming cut 5 bases from V and 4 bases from J; bases unmatched to any gene: 10. Here the CDR3 DNA reads TGTGCCAGCAGCCTAGACAGGGGGCCGAGTGTCACTGAAGCTTTCTTT. Translation: CASSLDRGPSVTEAFF.

This clonotype was observed a few times. A much more abundant neighbour one base away suggests this may be a read error. The CDR3, as DNA: TGTGCCAGCAGTGAAGCGGGAGGGGGGCATCCCCAGCATTTT. Translating gives CASSEAGGGHPQHF. This chain joins TRBV6-1 and TRBJ1-5; D perhaps matches TRBD1 (6 bases). CDR3 length: 14 amino acids. V was clipped by 0 bases and J by 10 bases, with 13 bases between them. From germline, CDR1 is MNHNS and CDR2 SASEGT.

This clonotype was seen many times. The chain carries TRBV5-8 and TRBJ2-5; D is unclear. CDR1 is SGHTS, CDR2 YDEGEE, per germline. This CDR3 has 15 residues. The germline V and J ends were trimmed by 1 base and 1 base, with 11 bases remaining between them. For the CDR3, the DNA is TGTGCCAGCAGCTTGTTGGGTCAGCCCCAAGAGACCCAGTACTTC. Translating it yields CASSLLGQPQETQYF. The full variable domain, with the rest looked up from reference TRBV5-8 and TRBJ2-5, is EAGVTQSPTHLIKTRGQQATLRCSPISGHTSVYWYQQALGLGLQFLLWYDEGEERNRGNFPPRFSGRQFPNYSSELNVNALELEDSALYLCASSLLGQPQETQYFGPGTRLLVL.

With regard to this clonotype: A much larger clonotype is one base distant, so this may be a read error. J is TRBJ2-3 and V is TRBV9; possible D gene TRBD2, 5 bases. The CDR3 length is 15 residues. The germline CDR1 and CDR2 sequences are SGDLS and YYNGEE. V lost 0 bases, J lost 5 bases, and 13 bases lay in between. CDR3 nucleotides: TGTGCCAGCAGCGTAGCGGGATTTGCGGGAGATACGCAGTATTTT. It is translated as CASSVAGFAGDTQYF.

This clonotype was found many times. V gene TRBV18 combines with J gene TRBJ2-1; either TRBD1 or TRBD2 may fit D (5 bases each). The germline gives CDR1 KGHSH, CDR2 LQKENI. The CDR3 consists of 18 residues. Trimming cost V 4 bases and J 4 bases, with 23 bases left between them. CDR3 sequence: CASSLDRLRVGLYNEQFF. DNA for the CDR3: TGTGCCAGCTCACTGGACCGTTTGAGGGTGGGGCTTTACAATGAGCAGTTCTTC.

This clonotype was observed at least ten times. The rearrangement uses TRBV11-3 and TRBJ1-3; the D is unclear. Trimming stripped 1 base from V and 4 bases from J, with 8 bases between. This CDR3 has 14 amino acids. Per germline, CDR1 SGHNT and CDR2 YENEEA. The CDR3: CASSLARGGNTIYF. CDR3 nucleotides: TGTGCCAGCAGCTTAGCACGGGGAGGAAACACCATATATTTT. Filled out from reference TRBV11-3 and TRBJ1-3, the complete variable domain reads EAGVVQSPRYKIIEKKQPVAFWCNPISGHNTLYWYLQNLGQGPELLIRYENEEAVDDSQLPKDRFSAERLKGVDSTLKIQPAELGDSAVYLCASSLARGGNTIYFGEGSWLTVV.

As for this clonotype: A far bigger clonotype differs at one base, so this is likely a read error. The chain joins TRBV6-9 to TRBJ2-7, with 7 bases matching TRBD2. Trimming removed 3 bases from V and 3 bases from J; junction bases left unmatched: 8. The CDR3 is 15 residues long. Germline-derived CDR1 and CDR2 are MNHGY and SVAAGI. CDR3: CASSYCASGGYEQYF. As DNA, the CDR3 is TGTGCCAGCAGTTACTGTGCTAGCGGAGGCTACGAGCAGTACTTC.

This clonotype has a single count. The chain's CDR3 is CASSEDCSGQGAAYGYTF. The CDR3 DNA is TGTGCCAGCAGTGAAGATTGTAGCGGACAGGGGGCGGCATATGGCTACACCTTC. This chain links TRBV6-2 or TRBV6-3 with TRBJ1-2, with 11 bases aligning to TRBD1. Trimming removed 5 bases from V and 5 bases from J; junction bases left unmatched: 16. Per germline, CDR1 MNHEY and CDR2 SVGEGT. This CDR3 is 18 amino acids long.

This clonotype was picked up many times. The chain joins TRBV19 to TRBJ1-6; D unclear. The V end lost 3 bases, the J end lost 4 bases, and 10 bases lay between the germline ends. Germline CDR1 reads LNHDA; CDR2 reads SQIVND (reference sequence). The CDR3 runs 15 residues. CDR3 sequence (DNA): TGTGCCAGTAGTATGGTCGGAGCGTATAATTCACCCCTCCACTTT. Translation gives CASSMVGAYNSPLHF.

This clonotype was observed a single time. Given a far larger clone just one base away, this is likely a sequencing read error. The chain couples TRBV7-9 to TRBJ2-1; 8 bases agree with TRBD2. V trimming: 5 bases; J trimming: 10 bases; junction bases outside the gene matches: 10. The CDR3 is made up of 14 amino acids. CDR1 SEHNR and CDR2 FQNEAQ come from the germline V gene (reference sequence). In DNA, the CDR3 is TGTGCCAGCAGCCTAACAGCGGGAGAAATCGAGCAGTTCTTC. Protein product: CASSLTAGEIEQFF.

This clonotype was counted many times. The chain has TRBV6-2 or TRBV6-3 and TRBJ1-1; 7 nucleotides align to TRBD1. The CDR3 length is 14 residues. Germline V gene lookup returns CDR1 MNHEY and CDR2 SVGEGT. V trimming: 6 bases; J trimming: 4 bases; junction bases outside the gene matches: 8. The DNA of the CDR3 is TGTGCCAGCAGCTCCCCCAGGGGGACCACTGAAGCTTTCTTT. Encoded protein: CASSSPRGTTEAFF.

Details on this clonotype: It may be a read error: a sequence one base away is much more abundant. In DNA form, the CDR3 reads TGTGCCAGCATTTTTCGAGACCAAGAGACCCAGTACTTC. The encoded protein is CASIFRDQETQYF. The V and J genes are TRBV6-9 and TRBJ2-5; D remains ambiguous. Germline loops: CDR1 MNHGY, CDR2 SVAAGI. With 7 bases removed from V and 0 bases from J, the gap between germline ends came to 9 bases. The length of the CDR3 is 13 residues.

About this clonotype itself: A much larger clone lies a single base off, so this may be a read error. CDR3 amino acids: CSAPGGPSGDEQFF. The CDR3 DNA follows: TGCAGTGCTCCGGGTGGGCCCTCTGGAGACGAGCAGTTCTTC. The rearrangement joins TRBV20-1 to TRBJ2-1, with no clear D. Germline values: CDR1 DFQATT, CDR2 SNEGSKA (reference sequence). This CDR3 contains 14 residues. V dropped 5 bases and J dropped 10 bases, with 21 bases sitting between them.